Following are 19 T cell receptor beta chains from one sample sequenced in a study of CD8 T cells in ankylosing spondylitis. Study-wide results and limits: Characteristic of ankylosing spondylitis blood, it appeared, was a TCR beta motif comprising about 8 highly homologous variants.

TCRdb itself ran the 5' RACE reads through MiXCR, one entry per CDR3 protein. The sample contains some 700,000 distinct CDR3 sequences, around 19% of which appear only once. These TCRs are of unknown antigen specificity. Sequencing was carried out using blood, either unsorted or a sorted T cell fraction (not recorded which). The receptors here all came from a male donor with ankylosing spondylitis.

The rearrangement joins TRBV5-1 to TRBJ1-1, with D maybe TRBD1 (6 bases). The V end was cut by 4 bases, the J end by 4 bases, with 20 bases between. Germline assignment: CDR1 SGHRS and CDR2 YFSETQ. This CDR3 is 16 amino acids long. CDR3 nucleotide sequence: TGCGCCAGCAGCCCTCTGGCAGGGGCTGGATTCACTGAAGCTTTCTTT. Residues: CASSPLAGAGFTEAFF.

CDR3 nucleotides: TGTGCCAGCAGTATGGGCGGGGGGGTCGAGACCCAGTACTTC. This codes for CASSMGGGVETQYF. The J gene is TRBJ2-5, the V gene TRBV7-9; 9 nucleotides align to TRBD2. The CDR3 has 14 amino acids. CDR1 SEHNR and CDR2 FQNEAQ come from the germline V gene (reference sequence). The junction had 7 bases not matched to a gene; V was cut back by 6 bases and J by 5 bases.

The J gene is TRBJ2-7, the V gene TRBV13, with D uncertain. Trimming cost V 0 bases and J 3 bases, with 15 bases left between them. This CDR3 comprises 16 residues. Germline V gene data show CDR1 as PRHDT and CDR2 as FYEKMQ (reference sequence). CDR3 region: CASSLGEPGTRYEQYF. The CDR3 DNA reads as TGTGCCAGCAGCTTAGGTGAACCGGGCACTCGCTACGAGCAGTACTTC.

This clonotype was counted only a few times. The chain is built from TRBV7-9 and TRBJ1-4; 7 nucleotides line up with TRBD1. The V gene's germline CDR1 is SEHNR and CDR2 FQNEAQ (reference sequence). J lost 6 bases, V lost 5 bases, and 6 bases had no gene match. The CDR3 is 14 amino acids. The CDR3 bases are TGTGCCAGCAGCCACCGGGACAGAGATGAAAAACTGTTTTTT. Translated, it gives CASSHRDRDEKLFF. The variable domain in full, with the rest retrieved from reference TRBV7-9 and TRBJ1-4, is DTGVSQNPRHKITKRGQNVTFRCDPISEHNRLYWYRQTLGQGPEFLTYFQNEAQLEKSRLLSDRFSAERPKGSFSTLEIQRTEQGDSAMYLCASSHRDRDEKLFFGSGTQLSVL.

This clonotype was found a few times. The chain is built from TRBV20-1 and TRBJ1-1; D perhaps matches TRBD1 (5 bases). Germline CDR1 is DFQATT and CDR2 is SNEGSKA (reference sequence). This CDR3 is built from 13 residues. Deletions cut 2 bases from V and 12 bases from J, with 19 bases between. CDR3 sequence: CSARPLHGGGTFF. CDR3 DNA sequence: TGCAGTGCTAGACCGCTTCACGGGGGTGGGACTTTCTTT.

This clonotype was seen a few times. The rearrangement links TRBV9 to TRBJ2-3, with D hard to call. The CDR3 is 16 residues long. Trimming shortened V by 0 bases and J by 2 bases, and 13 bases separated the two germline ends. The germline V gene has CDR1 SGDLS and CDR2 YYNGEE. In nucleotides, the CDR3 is TGTGCCAGCAGCGTAGTGACCCTTTCCCCCACAGATACGCAGTATTTT. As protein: CASSVVTLSPTDTQYF. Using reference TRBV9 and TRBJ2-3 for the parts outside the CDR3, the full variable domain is DSGVTQTPKHLITATGQRVTLRCSPRSGDLSVYWYQQSLDQGLQFLIQYYNGEERAKGNILERFSAQQFPDLHSELNLSSLELGDSALYFCASSVVTLSPTDTQYFGPGTRLTVL.

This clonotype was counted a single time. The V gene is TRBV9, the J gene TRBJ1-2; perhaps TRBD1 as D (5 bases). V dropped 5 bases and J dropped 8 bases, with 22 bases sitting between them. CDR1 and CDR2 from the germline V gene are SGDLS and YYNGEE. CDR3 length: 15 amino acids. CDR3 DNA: TGTGCCAGCAGTATGTTAAAGTACGGGGGAGAGGGCTACACCTTC. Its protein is CASSMLKYGGEGYTF. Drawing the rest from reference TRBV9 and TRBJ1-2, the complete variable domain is DSGVTQTPKHLITATGQRVTLRCSPRSGDLSVYWYQQSLDQGLQFLIQYYNGEERAKGNILERFSAQQFPDLHSELNLSSLELGDSALYFCASSMLKYGGEGYTFGSGTRLTVV.

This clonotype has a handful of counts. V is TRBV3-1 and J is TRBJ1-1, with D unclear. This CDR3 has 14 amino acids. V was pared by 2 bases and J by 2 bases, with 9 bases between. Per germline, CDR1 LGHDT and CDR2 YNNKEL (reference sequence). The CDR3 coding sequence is TGTGCCAGCAGCCAAAGTGAGGGCAACACTGAAGCTTTCTTT. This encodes CASSQSEGNTEAFF.

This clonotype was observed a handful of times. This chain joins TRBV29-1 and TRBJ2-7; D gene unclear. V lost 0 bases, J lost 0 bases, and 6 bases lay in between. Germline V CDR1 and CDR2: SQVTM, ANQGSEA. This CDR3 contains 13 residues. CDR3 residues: CSVEDRSSYEQYF. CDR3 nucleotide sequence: TGCAGCGTTGAAGACAGAAGCTCCTACGAGCAGTACTTC.

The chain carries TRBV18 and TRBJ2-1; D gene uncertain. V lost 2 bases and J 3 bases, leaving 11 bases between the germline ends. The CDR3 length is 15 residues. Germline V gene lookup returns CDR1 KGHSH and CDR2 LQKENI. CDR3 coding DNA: TGTGCCAGCTCACCATTGTCGCCGCGCTACAATGAGCAGTTCTTC. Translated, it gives CASSPLSPRYNEQFF.

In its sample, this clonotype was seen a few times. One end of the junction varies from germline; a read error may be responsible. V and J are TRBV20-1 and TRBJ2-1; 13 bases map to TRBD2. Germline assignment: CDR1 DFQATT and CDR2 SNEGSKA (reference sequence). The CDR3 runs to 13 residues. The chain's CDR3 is CSGRLAGGNEQFF. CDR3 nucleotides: TGCAGTGGTAGACTAGCGGGAGGTAATGAGCAGTTCTTC.

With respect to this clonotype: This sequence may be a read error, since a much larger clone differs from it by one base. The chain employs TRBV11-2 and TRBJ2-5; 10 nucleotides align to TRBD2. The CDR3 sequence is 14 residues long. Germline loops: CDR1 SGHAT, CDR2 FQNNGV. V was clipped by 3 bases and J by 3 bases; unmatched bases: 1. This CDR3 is CASSFGLAEETQYF. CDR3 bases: TGTGCCAGCAGCTTCGGACTAGCGGAAGAGACCCAGTACTTC.

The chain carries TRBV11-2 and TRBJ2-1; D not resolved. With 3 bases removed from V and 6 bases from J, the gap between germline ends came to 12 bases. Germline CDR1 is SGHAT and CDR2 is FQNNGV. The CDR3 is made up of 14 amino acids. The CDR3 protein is CASSFSPVPNEQFF. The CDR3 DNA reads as TGTGCCAGCAGCTTCAGCCCGGTCCCCAATGAGCAGTTCTTC.

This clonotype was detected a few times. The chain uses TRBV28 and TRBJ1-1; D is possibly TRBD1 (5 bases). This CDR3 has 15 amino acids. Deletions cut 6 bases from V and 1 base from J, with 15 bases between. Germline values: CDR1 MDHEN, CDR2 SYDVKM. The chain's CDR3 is CASRPAGFGNTEAFF. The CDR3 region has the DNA TGTGCCAGCAGGCCCGCAGGGTTCGGGAACACTGAAGCTTTCTTT.

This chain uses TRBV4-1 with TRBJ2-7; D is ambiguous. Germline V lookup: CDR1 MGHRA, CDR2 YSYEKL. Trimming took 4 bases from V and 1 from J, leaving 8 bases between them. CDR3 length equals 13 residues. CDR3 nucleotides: TGCGCCAGCAGCCCACCGATGTCCTACGAGCAGTACTTC. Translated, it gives CASSPPMSYEQYF.

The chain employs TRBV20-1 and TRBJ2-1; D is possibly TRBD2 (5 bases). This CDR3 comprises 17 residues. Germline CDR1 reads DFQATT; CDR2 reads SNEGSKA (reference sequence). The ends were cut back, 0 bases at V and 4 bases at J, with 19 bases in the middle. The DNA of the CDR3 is TGCAGTGCTAGAGATACCACGGACTGGAGGACGTACAATGAGCAGTTCTTC. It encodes CSARDTTDWRTYNEQFF.

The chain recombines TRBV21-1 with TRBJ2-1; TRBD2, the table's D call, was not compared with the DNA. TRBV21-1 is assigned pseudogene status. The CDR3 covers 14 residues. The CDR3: CARPGTSPYNEQFF. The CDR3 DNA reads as TGTGCCCGGCCTGGGACTAGCCCTTACAATGAGCAGTTCTTC.

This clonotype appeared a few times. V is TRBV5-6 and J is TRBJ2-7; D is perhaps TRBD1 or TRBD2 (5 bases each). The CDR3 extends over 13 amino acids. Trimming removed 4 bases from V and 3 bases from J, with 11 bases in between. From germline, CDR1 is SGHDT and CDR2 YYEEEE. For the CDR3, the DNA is TGTGCCAGCAGCGAGGGGTCTGTCTACGAGCAGTACTTC. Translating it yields CASSEGSVYEQYF.

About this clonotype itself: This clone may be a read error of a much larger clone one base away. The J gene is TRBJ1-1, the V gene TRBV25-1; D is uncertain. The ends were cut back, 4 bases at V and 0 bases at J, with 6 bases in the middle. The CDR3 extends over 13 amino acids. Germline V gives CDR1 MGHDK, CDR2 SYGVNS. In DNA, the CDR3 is TGTGCCAGCAGTGTGACGGTGAACACTGAAGCTTTCTTT. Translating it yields CASSVTVNTEAFF.